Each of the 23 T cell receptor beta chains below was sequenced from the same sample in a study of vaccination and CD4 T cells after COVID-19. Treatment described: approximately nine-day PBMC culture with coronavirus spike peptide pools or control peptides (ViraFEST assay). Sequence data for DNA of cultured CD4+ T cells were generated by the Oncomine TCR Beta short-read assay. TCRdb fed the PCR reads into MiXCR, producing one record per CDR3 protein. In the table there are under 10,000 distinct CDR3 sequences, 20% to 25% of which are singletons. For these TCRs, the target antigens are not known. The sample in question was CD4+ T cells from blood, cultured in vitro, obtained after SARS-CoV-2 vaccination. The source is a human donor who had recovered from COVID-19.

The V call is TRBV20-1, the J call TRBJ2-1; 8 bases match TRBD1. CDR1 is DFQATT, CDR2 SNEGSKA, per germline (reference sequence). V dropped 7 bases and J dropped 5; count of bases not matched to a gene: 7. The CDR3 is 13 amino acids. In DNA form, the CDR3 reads TGCAGTGGGAAGGACAGGGCCAACAATGAGCAGTTCTTC. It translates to CSGKDRANNEQFF.

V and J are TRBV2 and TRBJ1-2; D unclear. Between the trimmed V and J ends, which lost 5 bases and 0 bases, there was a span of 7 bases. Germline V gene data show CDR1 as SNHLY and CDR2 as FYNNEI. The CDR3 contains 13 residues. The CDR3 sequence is CASSRVANYGYTF. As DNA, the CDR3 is TGTGCCAGCAGTAGGGTTGCTAACTATGGCTACACCTTC. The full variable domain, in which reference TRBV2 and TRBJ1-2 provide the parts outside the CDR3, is EPEVTQTPSHQVTQMGQEVILRCVPISNHLYFYWYRQILGQKVEFLVSFYNNEISEKSEIFDDQFSVERPDGSNFTLKIRSTKLEDSAMYFCASSRVANYGYTFGSGTRLTVV.

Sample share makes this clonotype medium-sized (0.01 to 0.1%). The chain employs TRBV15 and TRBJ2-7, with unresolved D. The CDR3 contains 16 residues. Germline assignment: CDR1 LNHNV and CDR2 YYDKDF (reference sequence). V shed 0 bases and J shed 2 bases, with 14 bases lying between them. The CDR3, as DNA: TGTGCCACCAGCAGAGATTTTTTGGCAGAGACCTACGAGCAGTACTTC. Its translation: CATSRDFLAETYEQYF.

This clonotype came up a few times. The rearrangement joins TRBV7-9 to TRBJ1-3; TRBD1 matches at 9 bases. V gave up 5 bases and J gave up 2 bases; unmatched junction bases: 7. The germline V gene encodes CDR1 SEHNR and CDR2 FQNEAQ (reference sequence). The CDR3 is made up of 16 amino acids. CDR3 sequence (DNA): TGTGCCAGCAGCACTCGAACAGGGGGCCCTGGAAACACCATATATTTT. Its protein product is CASSTRTGGPGNTIYF.

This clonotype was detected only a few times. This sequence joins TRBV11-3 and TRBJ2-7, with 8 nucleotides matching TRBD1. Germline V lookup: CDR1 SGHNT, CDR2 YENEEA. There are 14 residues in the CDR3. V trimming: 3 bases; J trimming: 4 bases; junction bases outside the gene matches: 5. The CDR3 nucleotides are TGTGCCAGCAGCTTGGGACAGGAGAGTTACGAGCAGTACTTC. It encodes CASSLGQESYEQYF. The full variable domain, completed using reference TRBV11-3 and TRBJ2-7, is EAGVVQSPRYKIIEKKQPVAFWCNPISGHNTLYWYLQNLGQGPELLIRYENEEAVDDSQLPKDRFSAERLKGVDSTLKIQPAELGDSAVYLCASSLGQESYEQYFGPGTRLTVT.

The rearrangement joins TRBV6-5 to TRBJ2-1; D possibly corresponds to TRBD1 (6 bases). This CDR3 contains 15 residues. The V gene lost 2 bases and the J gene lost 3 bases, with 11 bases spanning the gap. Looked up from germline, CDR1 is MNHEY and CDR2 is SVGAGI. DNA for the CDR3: TGTGCCAGCAGTTACGGCAGGGGTTTCTACAATGAGCAGTTCTTC. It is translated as CASSYGRGFYNEQFF.

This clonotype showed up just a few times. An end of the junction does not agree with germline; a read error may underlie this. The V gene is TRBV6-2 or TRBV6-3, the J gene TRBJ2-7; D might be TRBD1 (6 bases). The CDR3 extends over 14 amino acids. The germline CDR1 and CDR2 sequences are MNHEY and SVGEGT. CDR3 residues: CASTYRALSYEQYF. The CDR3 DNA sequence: TGTGCCAGCACTTACAGGGCCCTTTCCTACGAGCAGTACTTC.

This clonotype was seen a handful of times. The CDR3 nucleotides read TGTGCCAGCAGTTCGTCTCTCGGGACAGGGAATGGCTACACCTTC. Its protein product is CASSSSLGTGNGYTF. The chain couples TRBV28 to TRBJ1-2; 9 bases agree with TRBD1. This CDR3 is 15 amino acids long. Germline values: CDR1 MDHEN, CDR2 SYDVKM. The V gene end was trimmed by 4 bases and the J gene end by 6 bases; junction bases not matched to a gene: 9.

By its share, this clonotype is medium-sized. The CDR3 nucleotides read TGTGCCAGCAGTGAATGGGGACAGCCGAGGTCGGGGGAGCAGTACTTC. It is translated as CASSEWGQPRSGEQYF. The chain carries TRBV6-1 and TRBJ2-7; 7 nucleotides match TRBD1. The CDR3 runs 16 residues. Germline V gene lookup returns CDR1 MNHNS and CDR2 SASEGT. The trim removed 2 bases at V and 7 bases at J, leaving 14 bases unmatched.

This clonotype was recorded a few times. DNA of the CDR3: TGTGCCAGCAGCGCGAGGACTACGAGCTCCTACAATGAGCAGTTCTTC. It codes for CASSARTTSSYNEQFF. This chain uses TRBV11-1 with TRBJ2-1; TRBD2 is a possible D gene (6 bases). Trimming pared 5 bases from V and 0 bases from J, leaving 14 bases between. The CDR3 sequence is 16 residues long. CDR1 is SGHAT and CDR2 is FQDESV in the germline V gene (reference sequence).

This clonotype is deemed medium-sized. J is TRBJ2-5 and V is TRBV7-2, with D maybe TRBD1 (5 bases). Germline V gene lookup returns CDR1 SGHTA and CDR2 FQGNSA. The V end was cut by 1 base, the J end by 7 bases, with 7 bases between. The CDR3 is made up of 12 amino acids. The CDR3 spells CASSLVGATQYF. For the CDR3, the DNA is TGTGCCAGCAGCTTAGTTGGGGCGACCCAGTACTTC.

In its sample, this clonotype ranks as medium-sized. The CDR3 loop is CATRSGSESYEQYF. The CDR3 DNA follows: TGTGCCACCCGGAGCGGGAGCGAATCCTACGAGCAGTACTTC. This sequence joins TRBV24-1 and TRBJ2-7; 8 nucleotides align to TRBD2. V trimming: 9 bases; J trimming: 1 base; junction bases outside the gene matches: 7. The CDR3 runs to 14 residues. CDR1 KGHDR and CDR2 SFDVKD come from the germline V gene.

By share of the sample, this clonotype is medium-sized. Here the CDR3 DNA reads TGTGCCAGCAGCTTAAATGTAGGCGGGGGGGCCGCCGAGCAGTACTTC. This encodes CASSLNVGGGAAEQYF. The chain joins TRBV7-3 to TRBJ2-7, with TRBD2 matching 9 bases. This CDR3 contains 16 residues. Unmatched junction bases numbered 10, after V lost 1 base and J lost 6 bases. The germline gives CDR1 SGHTA, CDR2 FQGTGA.

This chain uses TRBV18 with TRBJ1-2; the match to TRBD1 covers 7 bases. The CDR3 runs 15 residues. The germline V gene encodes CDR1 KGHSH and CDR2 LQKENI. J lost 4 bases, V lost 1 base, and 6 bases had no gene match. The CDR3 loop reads CASSPLDRVGYGYTF. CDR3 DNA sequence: TGTGCCAGCTCACCACTAGACAGGGTGGGCTATGGCTACACCTTC.

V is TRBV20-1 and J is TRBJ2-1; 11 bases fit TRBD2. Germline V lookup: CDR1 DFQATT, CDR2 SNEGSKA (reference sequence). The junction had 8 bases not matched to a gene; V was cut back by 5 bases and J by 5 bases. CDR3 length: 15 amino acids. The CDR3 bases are TGCAGTGCTTACCGACTAGCGGGGAGTAACAATGAGCAGTTCTTC. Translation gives CSAYRLAGSNNEQFF.

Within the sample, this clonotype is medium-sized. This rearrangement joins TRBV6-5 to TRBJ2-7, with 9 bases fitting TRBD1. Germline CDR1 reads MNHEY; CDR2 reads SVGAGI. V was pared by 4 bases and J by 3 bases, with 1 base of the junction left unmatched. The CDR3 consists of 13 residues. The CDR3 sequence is CASSWGQGYEQYF. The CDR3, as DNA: TGTGCCAGCAGTTGGGGACAGGGCTACGAGCAGTACTTC.

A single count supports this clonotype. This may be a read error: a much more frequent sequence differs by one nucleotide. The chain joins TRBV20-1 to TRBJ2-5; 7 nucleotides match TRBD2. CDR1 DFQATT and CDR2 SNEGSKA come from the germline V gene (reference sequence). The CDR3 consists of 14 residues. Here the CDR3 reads CSARIAGLKETEYF. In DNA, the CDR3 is TGCAGTGCTAGGATTGCGGGACTAAAAGAGACCGAGTACTTC.

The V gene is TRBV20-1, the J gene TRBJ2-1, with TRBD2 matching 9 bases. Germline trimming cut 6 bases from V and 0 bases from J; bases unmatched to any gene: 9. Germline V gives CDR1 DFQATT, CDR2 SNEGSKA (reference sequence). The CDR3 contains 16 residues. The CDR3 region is CSAFGTSHSSYNEQFF. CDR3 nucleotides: TGCAGTGCATTCGGGACTAGCCATAGCTCCTACAATGAGCAGTTCTTC.

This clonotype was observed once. CDR3 sequence (DNA): TGTGCCAGCAAGCACGGGACCCTTAGGGGCTACACCTTC. Translating it yields CASKHGTLRGYTF. V gene TRBV25-1 combines with J gene TRBJ1-2, with D possibly matching TRBD1 (5 bases). The germline V gene encodes CDR1 MGHDK and CDR2 SYGVNS. V lost 7 bases, J lost 8 bases, and 17 bases lay in between. The CDR3 spans 13 residues.

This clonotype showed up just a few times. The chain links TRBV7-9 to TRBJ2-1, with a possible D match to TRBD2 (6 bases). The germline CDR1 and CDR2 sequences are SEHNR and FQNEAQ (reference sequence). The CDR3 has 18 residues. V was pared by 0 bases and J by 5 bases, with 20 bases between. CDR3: CASSLARGVGGTNNEQFF. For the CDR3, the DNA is TGTGCCAGCAGCTTAGCCCGAGGGGTGGGGGGAACCAACAATGAGCAGTTCTTC.

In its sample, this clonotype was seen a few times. The DNA for the CDR3 is TGTGCCAGTCGACCGTCGCGGGTCTCCTACGAGCAGTACTTC. Protein sequence: CASRPSRVSYEQYF. This chain connects TRBV19 to TRBJ2-7, with D perhaps TRBD2 (5 bases). The ends were cut back, 8 bases at V and 0 bases at J, with 14 bases in the middle. CDR3 length: 14 residues. Germline CDR1 reads LNHDA; CDR2 reads SQIVND (reference sequence).

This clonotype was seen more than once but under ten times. The DNA of the CDR3 is TGTGCCATCAGGGTTAACTATGGCTACACCTTC. Amino acid sequence: CAIRVNYGYTF. The gene calls are TRBV28 and TRBJ1-2, with D possibly being TRBD1 (5 bases). Germline lookup yields CDR1 MDHEN and CDR2 SYDVKM. V gave up 10 bases and J gave up 1 base, with 7 bases separating them. The CDR3 totals 11 residues.

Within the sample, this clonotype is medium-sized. The CDR3 DNA follows: TGTGCCACCAGCGGGGAGGGGGGGTATGGCTACACCTTC. This translates into CATSGEGGYGYTF. This chain links TRBV15 with TRBJ1-2; D is possibly TRBD1 (6 bases). The CDR3 has 13 amino acids. Trimming took off 5 bases at V and 5 bases at J, with 12 bases between the two ends. The germline gives CDR1 LNHNV, CDR2 YYDKDF (reference sequence).